One T cell receptor beta chain is described in this entry. As yet, its antigen is unknown. These data originate in a study of T cell responses to AZD1222 COVID-19 vaccine. Study-wide points: Spike-specific TCR repertoires showed rising breadth and depth after two AZD1222 doses. Just six AZD1222 recipients were seropositive at baseline. Donors were chiefly white British, with a greater number of females, and clonal diversity was perhaps underestimated.

Measured with immunoSEQ multiplex PCR; TCRdb has only the in-frame clones, and not every one. The table includes approximately 150,000 clones, 88% detected once. Germline CDR1 is LNHDA and CDR2 is SQIVND (reference sequence). The V end was cut by 8 bases, the J end by 8 bases, with 18 bases between. The CDR3 runs 13 residues. Material: peripheral blood, obtained 28 days after the second dose of the MenACWY control vaccine. The source is an adult who received the MenACWY meningococcal vaccine as a control. The chain is built from TRBV19 and TRBJ1-2; D is unresolved. CDR3 residues: CASEGRWREGYTF. In DNA, the CDR3 is TGTGCCAGTGAAGGACGGTGGCGTGAGGGCTACACCTTC. The entire variable domain, with the rest obtained from reference TRBV19 and TRBJ1-2, is as follows: DGGITQSPKYLFRKEGQNVTLSCEQNLNHDAMYWYRQDPGQGLRLIYYSQIVNDFQKGDIAEGYSVSREKKESFPLTVTSAQKNPTAFYLCASEGRWREGYTFGSGTRLTVV.